This entry concerns a single T cell receptor beta chain. Its antigen is still unknown. Libraries were prepared by immunoSEQ multiplex PCR; TCRdb keeps only in-frame clonotypes and omits some of them. The top ten clones hold 0.9% to 1.3% of a sample with about 130,000 clones, around 90% of them seen once. The data were obtained in a study of T cell responses to AZD1222 COVID-19 vaccine. General study findings and limits: Spike-specific TCR breadth and depth were elevated following two AZD1222 doses.

The ends were cut back, 5 bases at V and 1 base at J, with 11 bases in the middle. This CDR3 contains 15 residues. Germline V gene data show CDR1 as MNHEY and CDR2 as SMNVEV (reference sequence). Second-dose groups at about 4 or about 12 weeks were pooled. The chain has TRBV27 and TRBJ2-2, with D maybe TRBD2 (6 bases). The source was peripheral blood, collected 28 days after the second AZD1222 dose. The clonotype comes from an adult who received the AZD1222 COVID-19 vaccine. CDR3 loop: CASSLVGGNTGELFF. CDR3 sequence (DNA): TGTGCCAGCAGTCTGGTGGGGGGGAACACCGGGGAGCTGTTTTTT.